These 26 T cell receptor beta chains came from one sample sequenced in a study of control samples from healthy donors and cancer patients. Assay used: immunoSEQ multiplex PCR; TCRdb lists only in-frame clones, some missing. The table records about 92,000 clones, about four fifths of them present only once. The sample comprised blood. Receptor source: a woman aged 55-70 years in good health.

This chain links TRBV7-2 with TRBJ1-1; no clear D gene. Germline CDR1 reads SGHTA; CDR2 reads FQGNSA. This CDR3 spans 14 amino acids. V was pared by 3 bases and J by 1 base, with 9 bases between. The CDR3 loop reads CASSLGRSNTEAFF. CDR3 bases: TGTGCCAGCAGCTTGGGTAGATCGAACACTGAAGCTTTCTTT.

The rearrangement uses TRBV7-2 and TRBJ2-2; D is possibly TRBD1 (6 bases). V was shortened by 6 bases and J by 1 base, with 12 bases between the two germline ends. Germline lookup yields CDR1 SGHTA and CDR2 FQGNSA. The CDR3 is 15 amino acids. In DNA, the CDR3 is TGTGCCAGCAGACCCGACAGGCTGAACACCGGGGAGCTGTTTTTT. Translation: CASRPDRLNTGELFF.

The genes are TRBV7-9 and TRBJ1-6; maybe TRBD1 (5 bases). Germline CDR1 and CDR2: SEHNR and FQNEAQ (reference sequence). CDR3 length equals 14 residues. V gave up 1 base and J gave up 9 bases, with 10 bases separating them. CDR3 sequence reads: CASSLEGISSPLHF. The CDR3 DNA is TGTGCCAGCAGCTTAGAGGGGATTAGTTCACCCCTCCACTTT.

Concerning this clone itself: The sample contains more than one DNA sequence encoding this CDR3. The CDR3 reads CASSPPANYGYTF. The CDR3 region has the DNA TGTGCCAGCTCACCACCCGCTAACTATGGCTACACCTTC. The chain uses TRBV18 and TRBJ1-2; no definite D call. The CDR3 runs to 13 residues. The V and J ends lost 0 bases and 0 bases respectively, with 2 bases between them. Germline loops: CDR1 KGHSH, CDR2 LQKENI.

In DNA, the CDR3 is TGCAGTGCTACGGAAGGGACCCAGTACTTC. This sequence encodes CSATEGTQYF. The rearrangement joins TRBV20-1 to TRBJ2-5; no definite D call. The germline gives CDR1 DFQATT, CDR2 SNEGSKA (reference sequence). The V and J ends lost 4 bases and 7 bases respectively, with 7 bases between them. The length of the CDR3 is 10 residues.

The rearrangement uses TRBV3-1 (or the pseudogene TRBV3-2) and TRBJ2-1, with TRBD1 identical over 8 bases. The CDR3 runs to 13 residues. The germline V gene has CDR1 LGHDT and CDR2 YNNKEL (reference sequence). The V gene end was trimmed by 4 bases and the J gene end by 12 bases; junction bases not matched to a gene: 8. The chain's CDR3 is CASSPNRDRGQFF. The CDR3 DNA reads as TGTGCCAGCAGCCCGAATAGAGACAGGGGGCAGTTCTTC.

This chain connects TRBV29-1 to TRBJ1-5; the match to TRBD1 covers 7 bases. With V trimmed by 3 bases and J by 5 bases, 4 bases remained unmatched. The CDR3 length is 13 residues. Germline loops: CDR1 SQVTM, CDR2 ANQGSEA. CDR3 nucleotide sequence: TGCAGCGTTGACGGGGACAGCGATCAGCCCCAGCATTTT. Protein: CSVDGDSDQPQHF.

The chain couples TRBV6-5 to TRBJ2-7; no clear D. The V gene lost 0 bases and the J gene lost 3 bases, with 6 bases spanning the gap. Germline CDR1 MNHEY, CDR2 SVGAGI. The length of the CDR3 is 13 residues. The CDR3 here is CASSYSESYEQYF. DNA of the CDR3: TGTGCCAGCAGTTACTCTGAAAGCTACGAGCAGTACTTC.

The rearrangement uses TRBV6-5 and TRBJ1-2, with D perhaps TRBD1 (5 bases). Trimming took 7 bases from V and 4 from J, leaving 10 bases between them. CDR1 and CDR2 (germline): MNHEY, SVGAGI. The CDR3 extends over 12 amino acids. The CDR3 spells CASMDTTYGYTF. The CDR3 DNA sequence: TGTGCCAGCATGGACACTACCTATGGCTACACCTTC.

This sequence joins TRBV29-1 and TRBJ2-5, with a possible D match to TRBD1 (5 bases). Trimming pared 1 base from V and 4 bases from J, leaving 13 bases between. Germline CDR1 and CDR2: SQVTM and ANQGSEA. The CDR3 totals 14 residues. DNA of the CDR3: TGCAGCGTTGAAGTAAGGGGAATGGTAGAGACCCAGTACTTC. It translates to CSVEVRGMVETQYF.

CDR3 nucleotide sequence: TGTGCCAGCTCAGCAAACTTAGGGACAGGGTCATCTGGTGAGCAGTTCTTC. Translated, it gives CASSANLGTGSSGEQFF. The V gene is TRBV18, the J gene TRBJ2-1, with 9 bases identical to TRBD1. From germline, CDR1 is KGHSH and CDR2 LQKENI. CDR3 length equals 17 residues. V was clipped by 5 bases and J by 9 bases; unmatched bases: 17.

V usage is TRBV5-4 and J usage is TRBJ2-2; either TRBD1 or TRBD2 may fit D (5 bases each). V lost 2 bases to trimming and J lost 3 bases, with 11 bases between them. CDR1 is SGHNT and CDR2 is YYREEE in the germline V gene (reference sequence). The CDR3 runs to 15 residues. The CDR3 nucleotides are TGTGCCAGCAGCTTAATGGGGGAATACACCGGGGAGCTGTTTTTT. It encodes CASSLMGEYTGELFF.

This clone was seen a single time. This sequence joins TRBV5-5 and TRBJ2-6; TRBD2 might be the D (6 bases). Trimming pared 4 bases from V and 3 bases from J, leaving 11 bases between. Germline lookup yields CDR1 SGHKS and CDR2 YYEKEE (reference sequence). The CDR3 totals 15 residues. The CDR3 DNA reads TGTGCCAGCAGCCAGAGGGGAGGTGGGGCCAACGTCCTGACTTTC. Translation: CASSQRGGGANVLTF. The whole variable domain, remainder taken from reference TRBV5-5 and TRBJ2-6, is DAGVTQSPTHLIKTRGQQVTLRCSPISGHKSVSWYQQVLGQGPQFIFQYYEKEERGRGNFPDRFSARQFPNYSSELNVNALLLGDSALYLCASSQRGGGANVLTFGAGSRLTVL.

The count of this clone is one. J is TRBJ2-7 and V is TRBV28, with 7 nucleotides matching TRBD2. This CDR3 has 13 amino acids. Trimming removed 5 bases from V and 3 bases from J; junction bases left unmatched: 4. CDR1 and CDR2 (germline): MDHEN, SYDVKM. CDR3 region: CASSRPGGYEQYF. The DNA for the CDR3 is TGTGCCAGCAGTCGCCCGGGGGGCTACGAGCAGTACTTC. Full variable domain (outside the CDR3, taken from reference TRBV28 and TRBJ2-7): DVKVTQSSRYLVKRTGEKVFLECVQDMDHENMFWYRQDPGLGLRLIYFSYDVKMKEKGDIPEGYSVSREKKERFSLILESASTNQTSMYLCASSRPGGYEQYFGPGTRLTVT.

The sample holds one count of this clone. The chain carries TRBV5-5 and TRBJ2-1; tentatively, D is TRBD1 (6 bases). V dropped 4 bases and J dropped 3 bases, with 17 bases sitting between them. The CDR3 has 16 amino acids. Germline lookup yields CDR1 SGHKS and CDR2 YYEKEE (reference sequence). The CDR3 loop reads CASSPNPGTLYNEQFF. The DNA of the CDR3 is TGTGCCAGCAGCCCAAATCCCGGGACACTCTACAATGAGCAGTTCTTC.

CDR3 DNA: TGTGCCAGCAGTTACCGTTTGCGGGTTCTCACAGATACGCAGTATTTT. Residues: CASSYRLRVLTDTQYF. The chain carries TRBV6-5 and TRBJ2-3; D is perhaps TRBD2 (5 bases). CDR3 length: 16 amino acids. Trimming left V 2 bases short and J 2 bases short, with 14 bases between. Germline assignment: CDR1 MNHEY and CDR2 SVGAGI.

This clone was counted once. The CDR3 spells CASSFETGRSTYEQYF. The CDR3 bases are TGTGCCAGCAGTTTCGAAACGGGTCGAAGCACCTACGAGCAGTACTTC. This chain joins TRBV6-5 and TRBJ2-7; D is unclear. V lost 4 bases to trimming and J lost 2 bases, with 18 bases between them. The CDR3 length is 16 residues. Germline lookup yields CDR1 MNHEY and CDR2 SVGAGI.

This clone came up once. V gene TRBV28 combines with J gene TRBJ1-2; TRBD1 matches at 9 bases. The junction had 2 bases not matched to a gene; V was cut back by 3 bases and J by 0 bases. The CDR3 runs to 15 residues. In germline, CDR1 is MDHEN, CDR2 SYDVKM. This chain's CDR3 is CASSFTGGPNYGYTF. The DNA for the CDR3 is TGTGCCAGCAGTTTTACAGGGGGCCCTAACTATGGCTACACCTTC.

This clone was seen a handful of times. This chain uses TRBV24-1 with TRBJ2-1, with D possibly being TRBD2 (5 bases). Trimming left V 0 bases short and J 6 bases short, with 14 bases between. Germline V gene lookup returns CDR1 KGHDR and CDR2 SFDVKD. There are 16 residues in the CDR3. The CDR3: CATSDLLSPAGNEQFF. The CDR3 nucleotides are TGTGCCACCAGTGATTTGCTGAGTCCCGCGGGCAATGAGCAGTTCTTC.

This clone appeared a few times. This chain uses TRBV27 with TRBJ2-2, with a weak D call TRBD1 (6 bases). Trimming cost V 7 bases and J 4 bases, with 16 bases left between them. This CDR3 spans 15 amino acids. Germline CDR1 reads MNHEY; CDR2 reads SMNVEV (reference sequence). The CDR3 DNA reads TGTGCCAGCAAAACGGGACACCTAGTCACCGGGGAGCTGTTTTTT. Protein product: CASKTGHLVTGELFF.

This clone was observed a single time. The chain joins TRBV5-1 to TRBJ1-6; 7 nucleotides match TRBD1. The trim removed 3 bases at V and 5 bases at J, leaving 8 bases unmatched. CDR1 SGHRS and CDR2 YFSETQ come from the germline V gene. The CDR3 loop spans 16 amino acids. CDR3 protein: CASSSEGDRNNSPLHF. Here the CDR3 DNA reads TGCGCCAGCAGCTCAGAAGGGGACAGAAATAATTCACCCCTCCACTTT.

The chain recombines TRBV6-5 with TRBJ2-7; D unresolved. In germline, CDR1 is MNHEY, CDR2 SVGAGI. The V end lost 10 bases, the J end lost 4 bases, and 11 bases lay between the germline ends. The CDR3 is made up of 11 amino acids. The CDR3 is CATWGGYEQYF. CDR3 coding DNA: TGTGCCACCTGGGGTGGATACGAGCAGTACTTC.

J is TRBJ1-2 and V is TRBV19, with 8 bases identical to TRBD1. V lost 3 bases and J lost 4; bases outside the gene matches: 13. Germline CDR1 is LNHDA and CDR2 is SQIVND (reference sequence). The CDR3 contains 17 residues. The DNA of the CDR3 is TGTGCCAGTAGTATTCGGCAGGGGGCTCATTCTAGCTATGGCTACACCTTC. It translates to CASSIRQGAHSSYGYTF.

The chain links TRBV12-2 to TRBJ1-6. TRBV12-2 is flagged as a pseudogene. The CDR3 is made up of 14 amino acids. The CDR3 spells CASRPDPLASPLHF. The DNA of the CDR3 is TGTGCAAGTCGCCCGGACCCATTGGCTTCACCCCTCCACTTT.

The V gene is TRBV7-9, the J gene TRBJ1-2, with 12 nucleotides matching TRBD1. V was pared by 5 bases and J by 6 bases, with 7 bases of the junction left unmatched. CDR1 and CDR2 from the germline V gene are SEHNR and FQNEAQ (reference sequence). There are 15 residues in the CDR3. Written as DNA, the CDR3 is TGTGCCAGCAGCCCCGCGGGACAGGGGGCTAATGGCTACACCTTC. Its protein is CASSPAGQGANGYTF.

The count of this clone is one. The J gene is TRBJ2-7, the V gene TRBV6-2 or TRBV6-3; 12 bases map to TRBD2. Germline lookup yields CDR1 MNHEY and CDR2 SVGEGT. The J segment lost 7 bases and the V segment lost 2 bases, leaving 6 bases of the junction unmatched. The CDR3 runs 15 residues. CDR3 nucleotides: TGTGCCAGCAGTTACAGCCTAGCGGGAGGGAAAGAGCAGTACTTC. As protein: CASSYSLAGGKEQYF.